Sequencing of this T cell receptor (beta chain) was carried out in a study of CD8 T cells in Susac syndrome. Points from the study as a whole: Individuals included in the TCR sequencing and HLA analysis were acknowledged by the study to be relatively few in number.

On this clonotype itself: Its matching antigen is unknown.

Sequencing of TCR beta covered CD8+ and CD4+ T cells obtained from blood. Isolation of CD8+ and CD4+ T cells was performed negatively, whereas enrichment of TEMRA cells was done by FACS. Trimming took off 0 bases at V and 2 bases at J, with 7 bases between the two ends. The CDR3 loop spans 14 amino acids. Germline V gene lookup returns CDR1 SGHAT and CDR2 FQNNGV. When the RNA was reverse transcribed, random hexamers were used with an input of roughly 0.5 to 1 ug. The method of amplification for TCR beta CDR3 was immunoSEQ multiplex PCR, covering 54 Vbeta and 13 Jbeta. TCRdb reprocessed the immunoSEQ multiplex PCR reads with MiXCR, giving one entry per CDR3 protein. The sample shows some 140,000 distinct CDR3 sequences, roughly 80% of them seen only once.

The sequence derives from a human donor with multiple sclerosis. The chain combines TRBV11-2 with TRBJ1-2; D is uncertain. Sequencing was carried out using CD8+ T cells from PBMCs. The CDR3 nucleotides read TGTGCCAGCAGCTTAGATGGAGGGAACTATGGCTACACCTTC. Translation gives CASSLDGGNYGYTF.